The clone carrying this T cell receptor beta chain was counted ten times or more. Trimming at V came to 4 bases and at J to 7 bases, leaving 5 bases not matched to a gene. The germline V gene has CDR1 LNHDA and CDR2 SQIVND (reference sequence). The CDR3 totals 14 residues. These data are taken from a study of T cells in Graves' hyperthyroidism and ophthalmopathy. Diagnostic assessment was based on clinical symptoms, serum thyroxine and TRAb, thyroid ultrasound and orbital computed tomography. The CDR3 regions of TCR beta were amplified from RNA transcripts. The HTBI set primed first-round TCR CDR3 RT-PCR. MiXCR, applied by TCRdb to the multiplex PCR reads, yields one record per CDR3 protein. This table has approximately 400,000 distinct CDR3 sequences, around 15% appearing once.

This rearrangement joins TRBV19 to TRBJ2-1, with TRBD2 identical over 9 bases. The origin of this receptor is a man aged 50 to 59 with Graves' ophthalmopathy. The specimen sequenced was blood. The CDR3 sequence is CASSTYGLANEQFF. The CDR3 DNA reads TGTGCCAGTAGTACGTACGGACTAGCGAATGAGCAGTTCTTC.